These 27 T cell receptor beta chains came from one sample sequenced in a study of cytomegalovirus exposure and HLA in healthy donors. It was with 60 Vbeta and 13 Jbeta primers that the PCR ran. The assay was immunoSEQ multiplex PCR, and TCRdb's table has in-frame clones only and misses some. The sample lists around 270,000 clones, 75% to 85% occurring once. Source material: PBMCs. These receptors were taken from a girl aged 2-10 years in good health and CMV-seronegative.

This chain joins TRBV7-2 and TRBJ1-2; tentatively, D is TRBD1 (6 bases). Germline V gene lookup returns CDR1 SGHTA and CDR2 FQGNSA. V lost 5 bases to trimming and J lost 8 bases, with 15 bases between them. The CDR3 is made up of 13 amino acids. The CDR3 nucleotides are TGTGCCAGCAGCCCCCGAGAGCAGGGGGGCTACACCTTC. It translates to CASSPREQGGYTF.

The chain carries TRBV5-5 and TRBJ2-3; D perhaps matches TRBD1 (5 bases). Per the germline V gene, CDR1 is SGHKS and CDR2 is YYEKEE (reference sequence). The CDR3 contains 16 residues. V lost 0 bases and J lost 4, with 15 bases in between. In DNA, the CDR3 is TGTGCCAGCAGCTTGGTGGCAGGGCCAGACGCAGATACGCAGTATTTT. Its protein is CASSLVAGPDADTQYF.

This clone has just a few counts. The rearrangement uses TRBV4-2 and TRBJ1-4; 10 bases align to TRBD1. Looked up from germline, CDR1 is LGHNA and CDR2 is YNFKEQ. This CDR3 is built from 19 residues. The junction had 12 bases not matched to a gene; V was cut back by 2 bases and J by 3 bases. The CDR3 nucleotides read TGTGCCAGCAGCCAATCTACCACCGGGACAGGGGTCCCTAATGAAAAACTGTTTTTT. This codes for CASSQSTTGTGVPNEKLFF.

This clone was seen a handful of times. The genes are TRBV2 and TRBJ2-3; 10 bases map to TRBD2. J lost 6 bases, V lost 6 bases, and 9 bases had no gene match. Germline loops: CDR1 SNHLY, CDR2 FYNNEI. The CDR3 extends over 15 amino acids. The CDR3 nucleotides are TGTGCCAGCAGGCTTCTAGCGGGGGAATGGGATACGCAGTATTTT. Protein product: CASRLLAGEWDTQYF.

CDR3 DNA sequence: TGTGCCAGCAGCTCGTTTGGCCGGGAATACTACGAGCAGTACTTC. It encodes CASSSFGREYYEQYF. The gene calls are TRBV27 and TRBJ2-7; possibly TRBD2 for D (5 bases). V was shortened by 6 bases and J by 3 bases, with 18 bases between the two germline ends. Germline loops: CDR1 MNHEY, CDR2 SMNVEV (reference sequence). CDR3 length: 15 amino acids.

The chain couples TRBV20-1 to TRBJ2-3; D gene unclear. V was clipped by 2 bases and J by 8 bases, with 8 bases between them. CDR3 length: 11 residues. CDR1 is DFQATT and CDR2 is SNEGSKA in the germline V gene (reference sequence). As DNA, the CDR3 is TGCAGTGCTAGACGGTCTGGTACGCAGTATTTT. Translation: CSARRSGTQYF.

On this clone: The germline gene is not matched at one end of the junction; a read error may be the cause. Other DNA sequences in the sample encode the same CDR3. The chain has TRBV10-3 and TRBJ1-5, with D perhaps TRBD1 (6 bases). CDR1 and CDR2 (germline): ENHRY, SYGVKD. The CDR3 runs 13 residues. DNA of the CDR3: TGTGCCATCAGGGAACAGGGAAATCAGCCCCAACATTTT. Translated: CAIREQGNQPQHF.

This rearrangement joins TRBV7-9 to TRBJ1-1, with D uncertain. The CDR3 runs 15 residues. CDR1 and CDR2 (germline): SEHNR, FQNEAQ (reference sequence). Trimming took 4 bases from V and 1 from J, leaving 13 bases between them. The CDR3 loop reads CASSSGGGPNTEAFF. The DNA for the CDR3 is TGTGCCAGCAGCTCCGGTGGAGGGCCGAACACTGAAGCTTTCTTT.

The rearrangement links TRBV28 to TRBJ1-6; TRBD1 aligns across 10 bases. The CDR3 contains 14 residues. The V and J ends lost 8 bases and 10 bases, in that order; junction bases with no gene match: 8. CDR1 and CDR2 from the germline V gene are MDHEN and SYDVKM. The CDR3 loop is CASSAGTGVSPLHF. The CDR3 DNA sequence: TGTGCCAGCTCCGCGGGGACAGGGGTCTCACCCCTCCACTTT.

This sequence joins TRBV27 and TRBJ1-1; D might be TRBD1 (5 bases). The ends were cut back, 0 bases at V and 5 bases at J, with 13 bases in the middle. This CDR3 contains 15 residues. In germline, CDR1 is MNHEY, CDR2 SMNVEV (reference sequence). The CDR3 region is CASSLSSGLWTEAFF. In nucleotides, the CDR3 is TGTGCCAGCAGTTTATCGTCAGGGCTTTGGACTGAAGCTTTCTTT.

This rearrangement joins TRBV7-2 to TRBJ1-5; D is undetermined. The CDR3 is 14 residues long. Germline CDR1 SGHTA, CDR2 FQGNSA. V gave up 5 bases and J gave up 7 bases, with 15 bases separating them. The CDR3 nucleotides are TGTGCCAGCAGCCTTTCTTCCCTCGGGCAGCCCCAGCATTTT. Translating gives CASSLSSLGQPQHF. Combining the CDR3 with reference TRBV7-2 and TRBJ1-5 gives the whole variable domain GAGVSQSPSNKVTEKGKDVELRCDPISGHTALYWYRQSLGQGLEFLIYFQGNSAPDKSGLPSDRFSAERTGGSVSTLTIQRTQQEDSAVYLCASSLSSLGQPQHFGDGTRLSIL.

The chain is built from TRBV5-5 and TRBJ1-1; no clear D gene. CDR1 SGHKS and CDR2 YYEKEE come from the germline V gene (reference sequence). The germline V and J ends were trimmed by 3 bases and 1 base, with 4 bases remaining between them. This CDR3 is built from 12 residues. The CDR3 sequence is CASSYRNTEAFF. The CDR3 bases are TGTGCCAGCAGCTATAGGAACACTGAAGCTTTCTTT.

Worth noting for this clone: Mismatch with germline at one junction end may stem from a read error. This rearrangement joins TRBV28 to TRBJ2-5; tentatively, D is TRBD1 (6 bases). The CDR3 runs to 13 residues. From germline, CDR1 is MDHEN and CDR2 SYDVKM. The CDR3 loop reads CASSLGSDRPGHF. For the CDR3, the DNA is TGTGCCAGCAGTTTAGGTTCCGACAGGCCCGGACACTTC.

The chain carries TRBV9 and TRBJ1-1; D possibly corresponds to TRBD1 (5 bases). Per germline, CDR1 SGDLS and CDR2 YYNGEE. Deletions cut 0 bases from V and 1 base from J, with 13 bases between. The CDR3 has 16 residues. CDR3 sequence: CASSVGAGPRNTEAFF. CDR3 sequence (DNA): TGTGCCAGCAGCGTAGGGGCGGGGCCACGGAACACTGAAGCTTTCTTT.

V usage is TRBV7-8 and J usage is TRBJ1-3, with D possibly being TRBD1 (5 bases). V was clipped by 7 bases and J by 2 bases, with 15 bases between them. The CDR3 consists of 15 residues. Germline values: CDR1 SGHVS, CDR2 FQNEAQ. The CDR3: CASIGGRGAGNTIYF. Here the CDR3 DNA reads TGTGCCAGCATCGGGGGAAGGGGCGCTGGAAACACCATATATTTT.

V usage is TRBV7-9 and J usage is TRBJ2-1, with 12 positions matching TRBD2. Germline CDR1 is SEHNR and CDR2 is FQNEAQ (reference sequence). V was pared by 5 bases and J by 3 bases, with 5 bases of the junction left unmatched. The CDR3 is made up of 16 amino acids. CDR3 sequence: CASSPLAGGNYNEQFF. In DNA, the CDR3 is TGTGCCAGCAGCCCCCTAGCGGGGGGGAACTACAATGAGCAGTTCTTC. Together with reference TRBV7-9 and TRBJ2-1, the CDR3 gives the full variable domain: DTGVSQNPRHKITKRGQNVTFRCDPISEHNRLYWYRQTLGQGPEFLTYFQNEAQLEKSRLLSDRFSAERPKGSFSTLEIQRTEQGDSAMYLCASSPLAGGNYNEQFFGPGTRLTVL.

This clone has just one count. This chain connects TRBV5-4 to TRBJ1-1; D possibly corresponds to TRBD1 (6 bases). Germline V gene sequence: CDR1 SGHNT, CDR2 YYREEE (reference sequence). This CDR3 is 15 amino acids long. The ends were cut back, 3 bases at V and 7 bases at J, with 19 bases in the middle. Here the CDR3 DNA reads TGTGCCAGCAGCTCGGGAGGGGGGGCTGGAAGTGAAGCTTTCTTT. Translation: CASSSGGGAGSEAFF.

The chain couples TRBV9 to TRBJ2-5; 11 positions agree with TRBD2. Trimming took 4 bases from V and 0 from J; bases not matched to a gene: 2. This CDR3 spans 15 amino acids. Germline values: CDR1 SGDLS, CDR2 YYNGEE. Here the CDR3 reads CASSLTSGDQETQYF. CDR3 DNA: TGTGCCAGCAGCCTGACTAGCGGGGACCAAGAGACCCAGTACTTC.

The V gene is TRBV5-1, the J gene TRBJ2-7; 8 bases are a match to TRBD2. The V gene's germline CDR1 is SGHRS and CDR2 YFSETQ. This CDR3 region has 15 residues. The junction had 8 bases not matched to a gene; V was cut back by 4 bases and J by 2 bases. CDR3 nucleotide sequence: TGCGCCAGCAGCAGGAGCGGGGGCCCTCCCTACGAGCAGTACTTC. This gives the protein CASSRSGGPPYEQYF.

The CDR3 protein is CASSETYSGSYEQYF. The DNA for the CDR3 is TGTGCCAGCAGTGAGACCTATAGCGGGAGCTACGAGCAGTACTTC. The J gene is TRBJ2-7, the V gene TRBV25-1; 9 bases align to TRBD2. Trimming took 3 bases from V and 3 from J; bases not matched to a gene: 6. Germline V lookup: CDR1 MGHDK, CDR2 SYGVNS. This CDR3 is built from 15 residues.

Here the CDR3 DNA reads TGTGCCAGCAGCAGCGGCAAATCAGCTTTCTTT. It yields the protein CASSSGKSAFF. The V and J genes are TRBV21-1 and TRBJ1-1. TRBV21-1 is a recognized pseudogene. The CDR3 spans 11 residues.

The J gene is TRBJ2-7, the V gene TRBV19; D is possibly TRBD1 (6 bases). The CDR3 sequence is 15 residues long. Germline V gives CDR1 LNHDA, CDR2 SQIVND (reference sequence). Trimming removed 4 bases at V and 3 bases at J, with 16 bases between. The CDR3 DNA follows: TGTGCCAGTAGTACGGACGGGACATCCGTCTACGAGCAGTACTTC. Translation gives CASSTDGTSVYEQYF.

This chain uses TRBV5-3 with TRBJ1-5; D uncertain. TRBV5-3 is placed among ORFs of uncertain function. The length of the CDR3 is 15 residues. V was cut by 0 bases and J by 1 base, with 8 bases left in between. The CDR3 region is CARSLVWESNQPQHF. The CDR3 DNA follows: TGTGCCAGAAGCTTGGTTTGGGAGAGCAATCAGCCCCAGCATTTT.

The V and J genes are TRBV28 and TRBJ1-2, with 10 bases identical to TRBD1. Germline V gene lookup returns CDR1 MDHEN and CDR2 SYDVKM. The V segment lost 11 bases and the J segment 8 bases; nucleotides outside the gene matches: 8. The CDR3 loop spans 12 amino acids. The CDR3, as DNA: TGTGCCCAGGGAGGGACAGGGGAAGGCTACACCTTC. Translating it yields CAQGGTGEGYTF.

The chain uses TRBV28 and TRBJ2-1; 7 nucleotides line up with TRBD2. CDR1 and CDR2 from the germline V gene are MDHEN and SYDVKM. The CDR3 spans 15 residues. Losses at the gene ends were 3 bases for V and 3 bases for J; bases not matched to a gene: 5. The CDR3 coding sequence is TGTGCCAGCAGTTTGGAGGGGACTATCTACAATGAGCAGTTCTTC. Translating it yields CASSLEGTIYNEQFF.

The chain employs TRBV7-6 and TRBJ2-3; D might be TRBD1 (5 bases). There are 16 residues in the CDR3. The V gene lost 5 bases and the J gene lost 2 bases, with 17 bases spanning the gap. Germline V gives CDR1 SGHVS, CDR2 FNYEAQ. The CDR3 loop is CASSRLGRGITDTQYF. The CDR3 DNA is TGTGCCAGCAGCCGACTCGGAAGGGGAATCACAGATACGCAGTATTTT.

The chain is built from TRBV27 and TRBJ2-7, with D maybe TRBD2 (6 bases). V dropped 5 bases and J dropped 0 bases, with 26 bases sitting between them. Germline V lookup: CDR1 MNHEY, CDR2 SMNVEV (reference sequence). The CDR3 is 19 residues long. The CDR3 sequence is CASSPRGRDWTISSYEQYF. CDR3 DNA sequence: TGTGCCAGCAGTCCCCGGGGCCGGGACTGGACCATTAGCTCCTACGAGCAGTACTTC.